The rows below give T cell receptor beta chains drawn from one sample of a study of blood T cells in healthy people across ages. In TCRdb, the 5' RACE reads were re-called with MiXCR into one record per CDR3 protein. The repertoire holds over a million distinct CDR3 sequences, with under 55% as singletons. Input material: blood. These receptors were collected from an older woman in good health. Each CDR3 is given with its conserved first and last residue. The order of the fields is clone size, J gene, V gene, D gene, CDR3 DNA, CDR3 protein. A D gene is named only where the DNA matches it firmly. Size is omitted from some rows. Given values are once, few, many or a class for expanded clones.

abundance: many; j_gene: TRBJ2-5; v_gene: TRBV29-1; d_gene: NA; CDR3nt: TGCAGCGGTACCTCCTCCTCCGAGCGGGACAACCAAGAGACCCAGTACTTC; CDR3aa: CSGTSSSERDNQETQYF
abundance: once; j_gene: TRBJ2-7; v_gene: TRBV10-3; d_gene: NA; CDR3nt: TGTGCCATCAGTGAGAGAACCGGGGGGCTAGTCTACGAGCAGTACTTC; CDR3aa: CAISERTGGLVYEQYF
abundance: few; j_gene: TRBJ2-3; v_gene: TRBV20-1; d_gene: NA; CDR3nt: TGCAGTGCCTACGGGGGCGGTACGCAGTATTTT; CDR3aa: CSAYGGGTQYF
abundance: NA; j_gene: TRBJ2-3; v_gene: TRBV7-9; d_gene: TRBD1; CDR3nt: TGTGCCAGCAGGAAACCGGGACAGGGAGGCACAGATACGCAGTATTTT; CDR3aa: CASRKPGQGGTDTQYF
abundance: NA; j_gene: TRBJ2-7; v_gene: TRBV2; d_gene: TRBD2; CDR3nt: TGTGCCAGCAGTGCGGAGACTAGCGGCTACGAGCAGTACTTC; CDR3aa: CASSAETSGYEQYF
abundance: NA; j_gene: TRBJ1-1; v_gene: TRBV7-2; d_gene: NA; CDR3nt: TGTGCCAGCAGCCGGGAGATGAACACTGAAGCTTTCTTT; CDR3aa: CASSREMNTEAFF
abundance: NA; j_gene: TRBJ2-1; v_gene: TRBV28; d_gene: NA; CDR3nt: TGTGCCAGCAGGAGGAGGAGCTCCTACAATGAGCAGTTCTTC; CDR3aa: CASRRRSSYNEQFF
abundance: NA; j_gene: TRBJ2-3; v_gene: TRBV15; d_gene: NA; CDR3nt: TGTGCCACCAGCAGAGCTGGGGGCACAGATACGCAGTATTTT; CDR3aa: CATSRAGGTDTQYF
abundance: NA; j_gene: TRBJ2-1; v_gene: TRBV20-1; d_gene: NA; CDR3nt: TGCAGTGTCCCGCGAGACTTTCACTCCTACAATGAGCAGTTCTTC; CDR3aa: CSVPRDFHSYNEQFF
abundance: NA; j_gene: TRBJ2-3; v_gene: TRBV20-1; d_gene: TRBD2; CDR3nt: TGCAGTGCTAGAGATAATTTCCCTAGCGGGAGAAAGGCAGATACGCAGTATTTT; CDR3aa: CSARDNFPSGRKADTQYF
abundance: NA; j_gene: TRBJ2-3; v_gene: TRBV11-1; d_gene: NA; CDR3nt: TGTGCCAGCAGCTTATACTATCTGACAGACCGAAGCACAGATACGCAGTATTTT; CDR3aa: CASSLYYLTDRSTDTQYF
abundance: many; j_gene: TRBJ1-5; v_gene: TRBV5-6; d_gene: NA; CDR3nt: TGTGCCAGCAGCTTGTATAATCAGCCCCAGCATTTT; CDR3aa: CASSLYNQPQHF
abundance: NA; j_gene: TRBJ1-1; v_gene: TRBV11-2; d_gene: NA; CDR3nt: TGTGCCAGCAGCTTAGAACAGGGTAAAGGTGAAGCTTTCTTT; CDR3aa: CASSLEQGKGEAFF
abundance: NA; j_gene: TRBJ2-7; v_gene: TRBV18; d_gene: NA; CDR3nt: TGTGCCAGCTCACCAGTGAGCGCGCAAATTTCCTACGAGCAGTACTTC; CDR3aa: CASSPVSAQISYEQYF
abundance: NA; j_gene: TRBJ2-4; v_gene: TRBV6-5; d_gene: NA; CDR3nt: TGTGCCAGCAGTTCCCGGGACGGAGGGAACATTCAGTACTTC; CDR3aa: CASSSRDGGNIQYF
abundance: few; j_gene: TRBJ2-7; v_gene: TRBV27; d_gene: NA; CDR3nt: TGTGCCAGCAGTTTATCCCCTTTCTACGAGCAGTACTTC; CDR3aa: CASSLSPFYEQYF
abundance: NA; j_gene: TRBJ1-1; v_gene: TRBV12-3/TRBV12-4; d_gene: NA; CDR3nt: TGTGCCAGCAGGTTAATTAGCACTGAAGCTTTCTTT; CDR3aa: CASRLISTEAFF
abundance: once; j_gene: TRBJ1-1; v_gene: TRBV28; d_gene: NA; CDR3nt: TGTGTCAGCAGTTTGTTCGGGAACACTGAAGCTTTCTTT; CDR3aa: CVSSLFGNTEAFF
abundance: NA; j_gene: TRBJ2-3; v_gene: TRBV24-1; d_gene: NA; CDR3nt: TGTGCCACCAGTGAAGTCCACAGCACAGATACGCAGTATTTT; CDR3aa: CATSEVHSTDTQYF
abundance: NA; j_gene: TRBJ1-6; v_gene: TRBV7-9; d_gene: NA; CDR3nt: TGTGCCAGCAGCTTAGAGGACAGCGATTCACCCCTCCACTTT; CDR3aa: CASSLEDSDSPLHF
abundance: NA; j_gene: TRBJ2-5; v_gene: TRBV9; d_gene: TRBD2; CDR3nt: TGTGCCAGCAGCGCCAACCCCCTAGCGGCCCCAAATCGAGAAGAGACCCAGTACTTC; CDR3aa: CASSANPLAAPNREETQYF
abundance: NA; j_gene: TRBJ2-1; v_gene: TRBV7-3; d_gene: NA; CDR3nt: TGTGCCAGCAGCCCAGGCGTCTCTGGAGGGCGTGAGCAGTTCTTC; CDR3aa: CASSPGVSGGREQFF
abundance: NA; j_gene: TRBJ2-1; v_gene: TRBV6-5; d_gene: TRBD1; CDR3nt: TGTGCCAGCAGTCAACGGACAGGGGTTTACAATGAGCAGTTCTTC; CDR3aa: CASSQRTGVYNEQFF
abundance: few; j_gene: TRBJ2-1; v_gene: TRBV27; d_gene: TRBD1; CDR3nt: TGTGCCAGCAGTTTGAGGGACAGCGGCCTTGATGAGCAGTTCTTC; CDR3aa: CASSLRDSGLDEQFF
abundance: NA; j_gene: TRBJ2-7; v_gene: TRBV18; d_gene: NA; CDR3nt: TGTGCCAGCTCACCATCGAGGAACGTCTACGAGCAGTACTTC; CDR3aa: CASSPSRNVYEQYF
abundance: NA; j_gene: TRBJ2-7; v_gene: TRBV19; d_gene: NA; CDR3nt: TGTGCCAGTAGTACAAAGTCAACGGGTCGCGAGCAGTACTTC; CDR3aa: CASSTKSTGREQYF
abundance: NA; j_gene: TRBJ1-4; v_gene: TRBV9; d_gene: NA; CDR3nt: TGTGCCAGCAGCGTAGATGCAGGACCCCGGAGAGGTGAAAAACTGTTTTTT; CDR3aa: CASSVDAGPRRGEKLFF
abundance: NA; j_gene: TRBJ2-1; v_gene: TRBV29-1; d_gene: TRBD1; CDR3nt: TGCAGCGTCGAGGTCCGGGACAGGGTCTACAATGAGCAGTTCTTC; CDR3aa: CSVEVRDRVYNEQFF
abundance: many; j_gene: TRBJ2-7; v_gene: TRBV28; d_gene: TRBD1; CDR3nt: TGTGCCAGCAGTACACAGGGGTGGGCCTACGAGCAGTACTTC; CDR3aa: CASSTQGWAYEQYF
abundance: few; j_gene: TRBJ2-4; v_gene: TRBV7-8; d_gene: NA; CDR3nt: TGTGCCAGCAGCTTCAGAGCAGGAGCTAGCAAAAACATTCAGTACTTC; CDR3aa: CASSFRAGASKNIQYF
abundance: NA; j_gene: TRBJ2-3; v_gene: TRBV15; d_gene: TRBD2; CDR3nt: TGTGCCACCAGCAGGAGCGGGAGTTTGACAGATACGCAGTATTTT; CDR3aa: CATSRSGSLTDTQYF
abundance: once; j_gene: TRBJ2-1; v_gene: TRBV14; d_gene: NA; CDR3nt: TGTGCCAGCAGCCAAGACGGGCCCGACAATGAGCAGTTCTTC; CDR3aa: CASSQDGPDNEQFF
abundance: NA; j_gene: TRBJ2-5; v_gene: TRBV12-3/TRBV12-4; d_gene: NA; CDR3nt: TGTGCCAGCAGTTTAAGCTTAGGAGGGGCAGAGACCCAGTACTTC; CDR3aa: CASSLSLGGAETQYF
abundance: NA; j_gene: TRBJ1-2; v_gene: TRBV4-1; d_gene: NA; CDR3nt: TGCGCCAGCAGCCAAGACGAACGGGGCTACACCTTC; CDR3aa: CASSQDERGYTF
abundance: once; j_gene: TRBJ2-7; v_gene: TRBV28; d_gene: TRBD1; CDR3nt: TGTGCCAGCAGTTTCCCCGACAGGGCTGCCGAGCAGTACTTC; CDR3aa: CASSFPDRAAEQYF
abundance: many; j_gene: TRBJ1-1; v_gene: TRBV10-3; d_gene: NA; CDR3nt: TGTGCCATCAGTGGTCGGCAGTCCAACACTGAAGCTTTCTTT; CDR3aa: CAISGRQSNTEAFF
abundance: NA; j_gene: TRBJ2-1; v_gene: TRBV21-1; d_gene: NA; CDR3nt: TGTGCCAGCAGCGAAAAGGGGTGGGGGAATGGGCTCGACAATGAGCAGTTCTTC; CDR3aa: CASSEKGWGNGLDNEQFF
abundance: NA; j_gene: TRBJ1-1; v_gene: TRBV12-5; d_gene: NA; CDR3nt: TGTGCTAGTGGTAACACTGAAGCTTTCTTT; CDR3aa: CASGNTEAFF
abundance: few; j_gene: TRBJ2-5; v_gene: TRBV11-2; d_gene: TRBD1; CDR3nt: TGTGCCAGCAGCTTAGCCCCGACAGGGCGTCAAGAGACCCAGTACTTC; CDR3aa: CASSLAPTGRQETQYF
abundance: NA; j_gene: TRBJ2-7; v_gene: TRBV20-1; d_gene: TRBD2; CDR3nt: TGCAGTGCTAGAACTAGCGGGAGACCGTCCTACGAGCAGTACTTC; CDR3aa: CSARTSGRPSYEQYF
abundance: few; j_gene: TRBJ2-7; v_gene: TRBV2; d_gene: NA; CDR3nt: TGTGCCAGCAGTGAAGGCCCGGTAAACTACGAGCAGTACTTC; CDR3aa: CASSEGPVNYEQYF
abundance: NA; j_gene: TRBJ2-3; v_gene: TRBV18; d_gene: NA; CDR3nt: TGTGCCAGCTCCCTCAGCGGAGACACAGATACGCAGTATTTT; CDR3aa: CASSLSGDTDTQYF
abundance: NA; j_gene: TRBJ1-2; v_gene: TRBV7-8; d_gene: NA; CDR3nt: TGTGCCAGCATGGGAGTTAACTATGGCTACACCTTC; CDR3aa: CASMGVNYGYTF
abundance: few; j_gene: TRBJ1-5; v_gene: TRBV20-1; d_gene: NA; CDR3nt: TGCAGTGCCGGAGGGGCCAGGGTGGGACAGCCCCAGCATTTT; CDR3aa: CSAGGARVGQPQHF
abundance: NA; j_gene: TRBJ1-2; v_gene: TRBV10-3; d_gene: NA; CDR3nt: TGTGCCGTCAGTGAGCTTATGGATGGCTACACCTTC; CDR3aa: CAVSELMDGYTF
abundance: NA; j_gene: TRBJ1-2; v_gene: TRBV29-1; d_gene: TRBD1; CDR3nt: TGCAGCGTTGAGGTCGGCGGACAGGGCGGCTACACCTTC; CDR3aa: CSVEVGGQGGYTF
abundance: once; j_gene: TRBJ2-1; v_gene: TRBV13; d_gene: NA; CDR3nt: TGTGCCAGCAGCTTCCAACTAGTGGACAATGAGCAGTTCTTC; CDR3aa: CASSFQLVDNEQFF
abundance: NA; j_gene: TRBJ2-7; v_gene: TRBV27; d_gene: NA; CDR3nt: TGTGCCAGCAGTTTATCGGAGGGTACCGACGAGCAGTACTTC; CDR3aa: CASSLSEGTDEQYF
abundance: once; j_gene: TRBJ2-6; v_gene: TRBV11-2; d_gene: NA; CDR3nt: TGTGCCAGCAGCGACGTCAGGGGATGGCGCTCTGGGGCCACCGTCCTGACTTTC; CDR3aa: CASSDVRGWRSGATVLTF
abundance: NA; j_gene: TRBJ1-1; v_gene: TRBV10-3; d_gene: NA; CDR3nt: TGTGCCATCAGTGACAGGGCCTCTGGAAGCACTGAAGCTTTCTTT; CDR3aa: CAISDRASGSTEAFF
abundance: NA; j_gene: TRBJ2-7; v_gene: TRBV7-9; d_gene: TRBD1; CDR3nt: TGTGCCAGCAGCCCCTCAACCCGGGACAGGGGTTCCTACGAGCAGTACTTC; CDR3aa: CASSPSTRDRGSYEQYF
abundance: NA; j_gene: TRBJ1-2; v_gene: TRBV5-6; d_gene: NA; CDR3nt: TGTGCCAGCACCGACATTAACTATGGCTACACCTTC; CDR3aa: CASTDINYGYTF
abundance: few; j_gene: TRBJ2-3; v_gene: TRBV20-1; d_gene: NA; CDR3nt: TGCAGTGCTCTCCTAGCATCAGATACGCAGTATTTT; CDR3aa: CSALLASDTQYF
abundance: NA; j_gene: TRBJ2-1; v_gene: TRBV5-1; d_gene: NA; CDR3nt: TGCGCCAGCAGCTTGGCCGGGCGGGTCAAGGGGTTCAATGAGCAGTTCTTC; CDR3aa: CASSLAGRVKGFNEQFF
abundance: once; j_gene: TRBJ2-7; v_gene: TRBV28; d_gene: NA; CDR3nt: TGTGCCAGCAGAAACCGGGACGGACCTTCAGTCGAGCAGTACTTC; CDR3aa: CASRNRDGPSVEQYF
abundance: NA; j_gene: TRBJ2-1; v_gene: TRBV7-9; d_gene: NA; CDR3nt: TGTGCCAGCAGCTTAGTTGAGTGGCCGGTTGAGCAGTTCTTC; CDR3aa: CASSLVEWPVEQFF
abundance: few; j_gene: TRBJ1-4; v_gene: TRBV27; d_gene: NA; CDR3nt: TGTGCCAGCAGCGAAGTCCAGAGGGAAAAACTGTTTTTT; CDR3aa: CASSEVQREKLFF